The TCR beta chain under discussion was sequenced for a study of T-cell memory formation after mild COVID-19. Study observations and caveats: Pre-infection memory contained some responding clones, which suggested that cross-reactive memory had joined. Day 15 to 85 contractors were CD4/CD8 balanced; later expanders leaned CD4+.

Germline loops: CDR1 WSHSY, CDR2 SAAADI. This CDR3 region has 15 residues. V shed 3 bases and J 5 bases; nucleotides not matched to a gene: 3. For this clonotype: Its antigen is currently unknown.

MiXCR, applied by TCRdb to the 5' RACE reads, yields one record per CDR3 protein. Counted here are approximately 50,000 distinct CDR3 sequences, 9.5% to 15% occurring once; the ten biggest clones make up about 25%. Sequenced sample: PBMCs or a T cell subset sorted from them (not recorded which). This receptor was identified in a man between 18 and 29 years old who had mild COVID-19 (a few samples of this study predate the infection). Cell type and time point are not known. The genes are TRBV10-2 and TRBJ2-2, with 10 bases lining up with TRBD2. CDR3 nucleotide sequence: TGCGCCAGCAGTGATCTAGCGGGGGTAACCGGGGAGCTGTTTTTT. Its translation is CASSDLAGVTGELFF.